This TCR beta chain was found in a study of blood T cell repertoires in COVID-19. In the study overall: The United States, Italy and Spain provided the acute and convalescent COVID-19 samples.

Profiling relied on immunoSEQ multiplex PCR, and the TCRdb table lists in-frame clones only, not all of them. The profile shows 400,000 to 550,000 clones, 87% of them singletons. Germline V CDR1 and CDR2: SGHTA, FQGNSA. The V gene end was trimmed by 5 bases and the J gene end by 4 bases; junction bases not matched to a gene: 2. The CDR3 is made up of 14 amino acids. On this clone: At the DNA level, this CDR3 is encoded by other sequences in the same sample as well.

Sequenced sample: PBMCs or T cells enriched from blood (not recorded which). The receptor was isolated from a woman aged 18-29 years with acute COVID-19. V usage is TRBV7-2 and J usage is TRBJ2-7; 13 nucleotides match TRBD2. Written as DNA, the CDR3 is TGTGCCAGCAGCCTACTAGCGGGAGGGTACGAGCAGTACTTC. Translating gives CASSLLAGGYEQYF.